Each of the 15 T cell receptor beta chains below was sequenced from the same sample in a study of CD8 T cells in Susac syndrome. cDNA came from about 0.5 to 1 ug RNA primed by random hexamers. TCRdb re-derived calls from the immunoSEQ multiplex PCR reads in MiXCR, one entry per CDR3 protein. Of 150,000 to 200,000 distinct CDR3 sequences listed, roughly 93% are singletons. The sample consisted of CD4+ T cells from PBMCs. All receptors derive from a human donor in good health.

The chain links TRBV12-3 or TRBV12-4 to TRBJ2-7; 8 bases are shared with TRBD2. CDR3 length: 16 residues. V shed 3 bases and J 2 bases; nucleotides not matched to a gene: 9. CDR3 sequence reads: CASSFKAGGLAYEQYF. CDR3 DNA: TGTGCCAGCAGTTTCAAGGCGGGGGGCCTAGCCTACGAGCAGTACTTC.

V gene TRBV12-3 or TRBV12-4 combines with J gene TRBJ1-5; D not resolved. This CDR3 has 13 residues. Trimming took off 2 bases at V and 7 bases at J, with 9 bases between the two ends. The chain's CDR3 is CASSLSERQPQHF. The CDR3 nucleotides read TGTGCCAGCAGTTTATCGGAAAGACAGCCCCAGCATTTT.

The V call is TRBV13, the J call TRBJ2-5, with unresolved D. Per the germline V gene, CDR1 is PRHDT and CDR2 is FYEKMQ (reference sequence). The V gene lost 6 bases and the J gene lost 5 bases, with 13 bases spanning the gap. The CDR3 sequence is 13 residues long. The CDR3 DNA is TGTGCCAGCAGGCCTATAGGTTTGGAGACCCAGTACTTC. As protein: CASRPIGLETQYF.

J is TRBJ1-6 and V is TRBV30, with 9 positions matching TRBD1. The V segment lost 2 bases and the J segment 6 bases; nucleotides outside the gene matches: 8. This CDR3 spans 16 amino acids. Germline CDR1 reads GTSNPN; CDR2 reads SVGIG (reference sequence). CDR3 residues: CAWSRRQGDGNSPLHF. The CDR3 bases are TGTGCCTGGAGTCGACGACAGGGGGACGGTAATTCACCCCTCCACTTT.

The V and J genes are TRBV5-5 and TRBJ2-5; 15 bases map to TRBD2. CDR3 length: 17 residues. Germline V lookup: CDR1 SGHKS, CDR2 YYEKEE (reference sequence). Germline trimming cut 3 bases from V and 5 bases from J; bases unmatched to any gene: 8. CDR3 bases: TGTGCCAGCAGCTCTGGGACTAGCGGGGGGTCTCGGGAGACCCAGTACTTC. Its translation: CASSSGTSGGSRETQYF.

The chain carries TRBV2 and TRBJ2-7; D is unresolved. Germline assignment: CDR1 SNHLY and CDR2 FYNNEI. The CDR3 runs to 12 residues. V was shortened by 3 bases and J by 5 bases, with 8 bases between the two germline ends. The CDR3 region has the DNA TGTGCCAGCAGTGAGTGGATCCACGAGCAGTACTTC. Translated: CASSEWIHEQYF.

The V call is TRBV4-1, the J call TRBJ2-3; D is uncertain. Germline assignment: CDR1 MGHRA and CDR2 YSYEKL. The CDR3 sequence is 13 residues long. The V end lost 0 bases, the J end lost 4 bases, and 5 bases lay between the germline ends. This CDR3 reads CASSQEWPDTQYF. The DNA of the CDR3 is TGCGCCAGCAGCCAAGAATGGCCAGATACGCAGTATTTT.

The chain recombines TRBV6-1 with TRBJ2-5, with 9 bases aligning to TRBD2. The V and J ends lost 6 bases and 5 bases, in that order; junction bases with no gene match: 7. CDR3 length: 14 amino acids. The germline V gene encodes CDR1 MNHNS and CDR2 SASEGT. The CDR3 DNA sequence: TGTGCCAGCAGACGGCGGGAGGGGGGGGAGACCCAGTACTTC. The encoded protein is CASRRREGGETQYF.

The V and J genes are TRBV3-1 and TRBJ1-1; D is ambiguous. V lost 4 bases to trimming and J lost 1 base, with 13 bases between them. Germline CDR1 reads LGHDT; CDR2 reads YNNKEL (reference sequence). The CDR3 length is 15 residues. The CDR3 is CASSLTSGGNTEAFF. The CDR3 DNA is TGTGCCAGCAGCCTAACTTCCGGCGGGAACACTGAAGCTTTCTTT.

V and J are TRBV5-4 and TRBJ2-1; a weak D match, TRBD1 (6 bases). CDR3 size: 15 residues. From germline, CDR1 is SGHNT and CDR2 YYREEE (reference sequence). Trimming cost V 4 bases and J 0 bases, with 11 bases left between them. The CDR3, as DNA: TGTGCCAGCAGCGGTAGGGGGAACTCCTACAATGAGCAGTTCTTC. It translates to CASSGRGNSYNEQFF.

V is TRBV27 and J is TRBJ2-7, with 9 bases matching TRBD1. Germline CDR1 and CDR2: MNHEY and SMNVEV (reference sequence). The trim removed 2 bases at V and 4 bases at J, leaving 6 bases unmatched. CDR3 size: 15 residues. The CDR3 loop is CASSLMTGGVYEQYF. CDR3 coding DNA: TGTGCCAGCAGTTTAATGACAGGGGGAGTATACGAGCAGTACTTC.

V gene TRBV18 combines with J gene TRBJ1-6; 12 bases are shared with TRBD1. The CDR3 is made up of 17 amino acids. Germline V lookup: CDR1 KGHSH, CDR2 LQKENI. The V gene end was trimmed by 3 bases and the J gene end by 9 bases; junction bases not matched to a gene: 9. CDR3 in amino acids: CASSPSGQGASGSPLHF. CDR3 sequence (DNA): TGTGCCAGCTCACCTTCGGGACAGGGGGCTAGTGGTTCACCCCTCCACTTT.

This chain joins TRBV5-4 and TRBJ2-1; 9 bases fit TRBD2. Germline assignment: CDR1 SGHNT and CDR2 YYREEE (reference sequence). V shed 5 bases, J shed 0 bases, and the junction held 3 bases outside the gene matches. The CDR3 runs 15 residues. The CDR3 DNA sequence: TGTGCCAGCAGTTTTAGCGGGGGCTCCTACAATGAGCAGTTCTTC. As protein: CASSFSGGSYNEQFF. Filled out from reference TRBV5-4 and TRBJ2-1, the complete variable domain reads ETGVTQSPTHLIKTRGQQVTLRCSSQSGHNTVSWYQQALGQGPQFIFQYYREEENGRGNFPPRFSGLQFPNYSSELNVNALELDDSALYLCASSFSGGSYNEQFFGPGTRLTVL.

The CDR3 loop reads CSVRQRSSGGYTF. In nucleotides, the CDR3 is TGCAGCGTTCGACAACGGTCCAGTGGTGGCTACACCTTC. The chain recombines TRBV29-1 with TRBJ1-2; D unclear. The V gene lost 5 bases and the J gene lost 7 bases, with 17 bases spanning the gap. Germline V CDR1 and CDR2: SQVTM, ANQGSEA. This CDR3 has 13 residues.

The chain carries TRBV18 and TRBJ2-2, with D maybe TRBD2 (5 bases). V lost 5 bases and J lost 7, with 14 bases in between. CDR1 is KGHSH and CDR2 is LQKENI in the germline V gene. CDR3 size: 14 residues. CDR3 loop: CASSRTELSGELFF. The DNA of the CDR3 is TGTGCCAGCTCAAGGACTGAGCTTAGCGGGGAGCTGTTTTTT.